The TCR beta chain under discussion was sequenced for a study of CD4 T cells in relation to SARS-CoV-2 and coronaviruses. Overall study findings and caveats: Samples before the pandemic and after infection were not matched within any donor.

CD4+ T cells from unexposed donors were obtained before the COVID-19 pandemic (2011-2018). Isolation of CD4+ T cells took place after less than 11 days in culture. Of note for this clone: As yet, its antigen is unknown.

Using immunoSEQ multiplex PCR, the repertoire was profiled, and TCRdb retains in-frame clones only, with some absent. Of around 25,000 clones in the sample, 65% to 80% are singletons; the top ten hold over 10%. The CDR3 covers 16 residues. Trimming at V came to 3 bases and at J to 2 bases, leaving 7 bases not matched to a gene. Germline V lookup: CDR1 LNHDA, CDR2 SQIVND (reference sequence). Sequencing input: CD4+ T cells from PBMCs, cultured in vitro. This sequence originates from a human donor in good health. The rearrangement joins TRBV19 to TRBJ2-1, with TRBD2 matching over 7 bases. The CDR3 loop reads CASSIMAGDTYNEQFF. The CDR3 coding sequence is TGTGCCAGTAGTATCATGGCGGGAGACACCTACAATGAGCAGTTCTTC.